The clone carrying this T cell receptor (beta chain) has only a few counts. The antigen is unknown. Germline values: CDR1 SGHVS, CDR2 FQNEAQ. V was clipped by 5 bases and J by 2 bases, with 13 bases between them. The CDR3 totals 15 residues. This sample stems from a study of T-cell reconstitution after alpha-beta-depleted transplantation in children. Regarding the study as a whole: Once a year had passed after transplant, T-cell counts and diversity came mostly from newly produced T cells. At day 60, the high TCRbeta diversity found in some patients originated from recipient T cells and thymic progenitors that had survived. Alpha-beta T cells present about two months after transplant were reported to originate from several hundred expanded graft clones.

Unique molecular identifiers were built into the TCRbeta library. TCRdb used MiXCR to reprocess the PCR reads, holding one entry per CDR3 protein. The data show 700,000 to 850,000 distinct CDR3 sequences, around 15% seen once. This receptor was obtained from a male patient between 5 and 17 years old who had a stem cell transplant for acute lymphoblastic leukemia, so the T cells may come from the graft donor. The chain uses TRBV7-8 and TRBJ2-1, with TRBD2 as a possible D gene (6 bases). The sequencing used PBMCs, mostly from graft donor cells, collected 360 days after TCRalphabeta/CD19-depleted stem cell transplant. CDR3 loop: CASSPRRGTYNEQFF. The CDR3 DNA reads as TGTGCCAGCAGCCCACGGAGGGGAACCTACAATGAGCAGTTCTTC.